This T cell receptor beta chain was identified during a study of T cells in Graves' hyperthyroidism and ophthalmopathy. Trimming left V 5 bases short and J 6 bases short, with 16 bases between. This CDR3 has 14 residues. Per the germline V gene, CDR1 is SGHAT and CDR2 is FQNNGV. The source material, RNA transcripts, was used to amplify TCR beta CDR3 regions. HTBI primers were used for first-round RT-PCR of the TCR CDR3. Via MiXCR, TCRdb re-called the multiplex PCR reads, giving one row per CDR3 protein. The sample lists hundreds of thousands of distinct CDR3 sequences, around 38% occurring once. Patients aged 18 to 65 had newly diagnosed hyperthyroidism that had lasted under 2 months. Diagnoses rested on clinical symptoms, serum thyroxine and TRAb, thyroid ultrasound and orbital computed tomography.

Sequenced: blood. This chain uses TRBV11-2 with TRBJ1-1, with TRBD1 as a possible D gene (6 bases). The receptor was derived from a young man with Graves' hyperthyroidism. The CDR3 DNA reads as TGTGCCAGCAGCGCTACAGGGTTTAGGGCTGAAGCTTTCTTT. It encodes CASSATGFRAEAFF.